This TCR beta chain derives from a study of beta chain features in type 1 diabetes. The sequenced template was cDNA made from the entire isolated RNA. The repertoire was sequenced with immunoSEQ multiplex PCR; TCRdb's copy has only in-frame clones and lacks some. The sample gives 600,000 to 650,000 clones, around 15% of which show up once; around 0.1% is in the top ten. The V gene's germline CDR1 is MDHEN and CDR2 SYDVKM. This CDR3 has 15 amino acids. V was shortened by 1 base and J by 5 bases, with 13 bases between the two germline ends. This receptor was identified in a man aged 18 to 30 in good health. The sample comprised naive CD4+ T cells from blood. The rearrangement joins TRBV28 to TRBJ2-3; D is possibly TRBD1 (5 bases). Written as DNA, the CDR3 is TGTGCCAGCAGTTTATCCCAGGGAATCCAAGATACGCAGTATTTT. Its translation is CASSLSQGIQDTQYF.